This is a list of T cell receptor beta chains from one sample in a study of blood T cell repertoires in COVID-19. The table came from immunoSEQ multiplex PCR; TCRdb's copy has only in-frame clones and leaves some out. The table has tens of thousands of clones, approximately 80% seen once. Sequenced: peripheral blood. These receptors all stem from a human donor in a cohort sampled during active COVID-19. Each CDR3 is given with its conserved first and last residue. A D gene is named only where the DNA matches it firmly. Clone size is stated in some rows and not others, as once, few, many or a class when expanded.

CDR3nt,CDR3aa,v_gene,d_gene,j_gene,abundance
TGTGCCAGCAGCCCTGGTATGTTGGGGGGTAGCAATCAGCCCCAGCATTTT,CASSPGMLGGSNQPQHF,TRBV7-9,-,TRBJ1-5,-
TGTGCCAGCAGTCTCAGGGGCCTCAATGAAAAACTGTTTTTT,CASSLRGLNEKLFF,TRBV11-3,-,TRBJ1-4,-
TGCGCCAGCAGCCAAGATTGGAAGGCGGAAGAGACCCAGTACTTC,CASSQDWKAEETQYF,TRBV4-3,-,TRBJ2-5,-
TGTGCCAGCAGTGACGAGGTGGGCACAGATACGCAGTATTTT,CASSDEVGTDTQYF,TRBV6-4,-,TRBJ2-3,-
TGTGCCACCAGTGATGGACAGGGGGTCACTGAAGCTTTCTTT,CATSDGQGVTEAFF,TRBV24-1,TRBD1,TRBJ1-1,-
TGCGCCAGCAGCCAAAATCTAGCGAAGAACACCGGGGAGCTGTTTTTT,CASSQNLAKNTGELFF,TRBV4-3,-,TRBJ2-2,-
TGTGCCAGTAGTATAGATGGTCGAGGCAGGGGAAGATTTGGCTACACCTTC,CASSIDGRGRGRFGYTF,TRBV19,-,TRBJ1-2,-
TGTGCCAGCATGGCGGGAGCAGATACGCAGTATTTT,CASMAGADTQYF,TRBV6-5,TRBD2,TRBJ2-3,-
TGTGCCACCAGCACCTCCGGCCGGACAAGGCATGAGCAGTTCTTC,CATSTSGRTRHEQFF,TRBV15,-,TRBJ2-1,-
TGTGCCAGCTCACTGGGACAGGGTGTATACGAGCAGTACTTC,CASSLGQGVYEQYF,TRBV18,TRBD1,TRBJ2-7,-
TGTGCCAGCAGCCACTTACAGCTCCCCTACAATGAGCAGTTCTTC,CASSHLQLPYNEQFF,TRBV7-2,-,TRBJ2-1,-
TGTGCCAGCAGCTTTGGGACTAGCTCCTACGAGCAGTACTTC,CASSFGTSSYEQYF,TRBV7-9,TRBD2,TRBJ2-7,-
TGTGCCGCCAGCCGGGGTTCTGGGGCCAACGTCCTGACTTTC,CAASRGSGANVLTF,TRBV19,-,TRBJ2-6,-
TGTGCCAGCAGCCTTGACCGCAGGGTCGGAAACATTCAGTACTTC,CASSLDRRVGNIQYF,TRBV7-9,-,TRBJ2-4,-
TGTGCCAGTAGTAAGGGGAATGAGCAGTTCTTC,CASSKGNEQFF,TRBV19,-,TRBJ2-1,-
TGTGCCAGCAGCTTACACGGTAATCAGCCCCAGCATTTT,CASSLHGNQPQHF,TRBV7-3,-,TRBJ1-5,few
TGTGCCAGTAGTGGAACAGGGGGTGGATACACTGAAGCTTTCTTT,CASSGTGGGYTEAFF,TRBV19,TRBD1,TRBJ1-1,-
TGTGCCAGCAGCGTATCAGGGTATGGCGAAAAACTGTTTTTT,CASSVSGYGEKLFF,TRBV9,-,TRBJ1-4,few
TGTGCCAGCAGCCAAAGGGTCGGGACTAGCGGGGACAATGAGCAGTTCTTC,CASSQRVGTSGDNEQFF,TRBV3-1/TRBV3-2,TRBD2,TRBJ2-1,-
TGTGCCAGCAGCCCCGGTAGCGGGGTCGGAGAGACCCAGTACTTC,CASSPGSGVGETQYF,TRBV6-2/TRBV6-3,TRBD2,TRBJ2-5,-
TGTGCCAGCAGCCCTTCCCAGTTGGACACTGAAGCTTTCTTT,CASSPSQLDTEAFF,TRBV11-2,-,TRBJ1-1,-
TGTGCCAGTAGTATCCGACAGGGGGGGACTGAAGCTTTCTTT,CASSIRQGGTEAFF,TRBV19,TRBD1,TRBJ1-1,-
TGTGCCAGCAGCACAGCTGCAGGGACAGGATTCAACGAGCAGTACTTC,CASSTAAGTGFNEQYF,TRBV7-2,TRBD1,TRBJ2-7,once
TGTGCCAGCAGTCCACAGGCTAGCAATCAGCCCCAGCATTTT,CASSPQASNQPQHF,TRBV27,-,TRBJ1-5,-
TGTGCCAGCAGTGCATTCTTATCGGTGGGAGAAACCTATGGCTACACCTTC,CASSAFLSVGETYGYTF,TRBV25-1,-,TRBJ1-2,few
TGTGCCAGCAGCTGGCCTGGTCCCAATTCACCCCTCCACTTT,CASSWPGPNSPLHF,TRBV7-9,-,TRBJ1-6,-
TGTGCCAGCAGCTCACGGGTAACAGGGGGATATGGCTACACCTTC,CASSSRVTGGYGYTF,TRBV7-9,TRBD1,TRBJ1-2,few
TGTGCCAGCAGCTTACTGGGGAAAGCGGGGGGCACAGATACGCAGTATTTT,CASSLLGKAGGTDTQYF,TRBV7-3,TRBD2,TRBJ2-3,-
TGTGCCAGCTCATCGGGTAGCGATACGCAGTATTTT,CASSSGSDTQYF,TRBV18,-,TRBJ2-3,-
TGTGCCAGCAGCAGCGTCGGAGGCCCAGGTGACACGCAGTATTTT,CASSSVGGPGDTQYF,TRBV7-3,-,TRBJ2-3,-
TGTGCCAGCAGCCCCCCAGCGGACAATGAGCAGTTCTTC,CASSPPADNEQFF,TRBV7-9,-,TRBJ2-1,-
TGTGCCAGTACTGCCGGGACTAGCGGTATCCGGCAGTTCTTC,CASTAGTSGIRQFF,TRBV19,TRBD2,TRBJ2-1,-
TGTGCCAGCAGTCGGGGACAGGGTCAGTACTTC,CASSRGQGQYF,TRBV2,TRBD1,TRBJ2-5,-
TGTGCCAGCAGCGCCAACCCGGGACAGGGTACCTACGAGCAGTACTTC,CASSANPGQGTYEQYF,TRBV7-9,TRBD1,TRBJ2-7,-
TGCAGTGCTACCTTATATGGCTACACCTTC,CSATLYGYTF,TRBV20-1,-,TRBJ1-2,-
TGTGCCAGCAGCTTACCAGGGGCCGGGGAGCTGTTTTTT,CASSLPGAGELFF,TRBV7-3,-,TRBJ2-2,-
TGTGCCAGCAGTTTGAGGGCAGGCGAGCTGTTTTTT,CASSLRAGELFF,TRBV12-3/TRBV12-4,-,TRBJ2-2,few
TGTGCCTGGGTCCAGGTCCCATCCCTATCGAACACTGAAGCTTTCTTT,CAWVQVPSLSNTEAFF,TRBV30,-,TRBJ1-1,-
TGTGCCAGCAGTGATCGTTCAGGGGGCGGCCAGCCCCAGCATTTT,CASSDRSGGGQPQHF,TRBV6-1,TRBD1,TRBJ1-5,-
TGTGCCAGCAGCACCCGGACAGTTGGCGGCTACACCTTC,CASSTRTVGGYTF,TRBV9,-,TRBJ1-2,-
TGTGCCAGCAGCCAAGGACAGGGAAGTTGGACTAATGAAAAACTGTTTTTT,CASSQGQGSWTNEKLFF,TRBV5-8,TRBD1,TRBJ1-4,-
TGTGCCAGCAGTCGTGGGGGGGCTAATGAAAAACTGTTTTTT,CASSRGGANEKLFF,TRBV6-5,-,TRBJ1-4,-
TGTGCCAGCAGCTTGGTTGGCGGGAGGGGGGATGAGCAGTTCTTC,CASSLVGGRGDEQFF,TRBV7-2,TRBD2,TRBJ2-1,-
TGCGCCAGCAGAGCGGGAAGCACAGATACGCAGTATTTT,CASRAGSTDTQYF,TRBV5-1,TRBD2,TRBJ2-3,-
TGCGCCAGCAGCTTGAGCGACGAGACCCAGTACTTC,CASSLSDETQYF,TRBV5-1,-,TRBJ2-5,-
TGTGCCAGTAGTATCGACACCTACAATGAGCAGTTCTTC,CASSIDTYNEQFF,TRBV19,-,TRBJ2-1,-
TGTGCCACCAGTGGGTCAGGGGGAGGTACTAACTATGGCTACACCTTC,CATSGSGGGTNYGYTF,TRBV24-1,TRBD1,TRBJ1-2,-
TGTGCCAGCACCCCTCGGGGACTAGCGGGAGTCACCGGGGAGCTGTTTTTT,CASTPRGLAGVTGELFF,TRBV9,TRBD2,TRBJ2-2,-
TGTGCCAGCAGCCGGGGACAGGGTGCCCCCTACGAGCAGTACTTC,CASSRGQGAPYEQYF,TRBV28,TRBD1,TRBJ2-7,-
TGTGCCAGCAGCGACCCAGGGGGCAGCAGGAATGGCTACACCTTC,CASSDPGGSRNGYTF,TRBV7-2,TRBD1,TRBJ1-2,-
TGCGCCAGCAGCCAGGAGGGGACAGGGAGGAAACTGTTTTTT,CASSQEGTGRKLFF,TRBV4-3,TRBD1,TRBJ1-4,-